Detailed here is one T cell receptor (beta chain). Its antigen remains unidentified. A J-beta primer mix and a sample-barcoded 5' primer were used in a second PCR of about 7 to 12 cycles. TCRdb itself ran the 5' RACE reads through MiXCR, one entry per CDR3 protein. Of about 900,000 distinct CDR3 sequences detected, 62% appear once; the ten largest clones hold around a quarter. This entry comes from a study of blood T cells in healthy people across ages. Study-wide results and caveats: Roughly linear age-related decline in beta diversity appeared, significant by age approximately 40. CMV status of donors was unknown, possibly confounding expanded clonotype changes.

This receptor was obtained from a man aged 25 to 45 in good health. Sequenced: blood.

The CDR3 sequence: CASSELVVSPLHF. CDR3 DNA sequence: TGTGCCAGCAGTGAACTGGTAGTTTCACCCCTCCACTTT. The chain uses TRBV25-1 and TRBJ1-6; D is uncertain. Germline-derived CDR1 and CDR2 are MGHDK and SYGVNS. CDR3 length: 13 residues. The V end was cut by 2 bases, the J end by 9 bases, with 8 bases between.